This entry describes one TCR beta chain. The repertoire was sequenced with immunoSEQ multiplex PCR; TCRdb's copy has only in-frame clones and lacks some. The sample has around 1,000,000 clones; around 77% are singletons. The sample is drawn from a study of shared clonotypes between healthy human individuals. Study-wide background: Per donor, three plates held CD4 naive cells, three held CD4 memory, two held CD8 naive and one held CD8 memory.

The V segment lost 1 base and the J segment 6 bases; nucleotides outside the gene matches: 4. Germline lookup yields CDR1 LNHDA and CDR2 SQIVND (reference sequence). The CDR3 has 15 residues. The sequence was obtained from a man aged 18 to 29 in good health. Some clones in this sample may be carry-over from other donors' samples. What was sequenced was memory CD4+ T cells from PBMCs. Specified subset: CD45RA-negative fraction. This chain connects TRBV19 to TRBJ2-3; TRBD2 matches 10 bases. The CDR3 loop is CASSIAASGSDTQYF. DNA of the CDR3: TGTGCCAGTAGTATAGCCGCTAGCGGGAGTGATACGCAGTATTTT.